These 8 T cell receptor beta chains came from one sample sequenced in a study of type 1 regulatory T cells. TCRdb analysed the reads with MiXCR anew, one entry per CDR3 protein. This sample yields approximately 2,800 distinct CDR3 sequences, of which 8.3% are seen a single time; 6% to 6.5% belongs to the top ten. These receptors have no known antigen. The sample was cultured T cells, either the whole culture or a sorted T cell fraction (not recorded which). The source is a human donor in good health.

By frequency in the sample, this clonotype is medium-sized. This chain links TRBV20-1 with TRBJ2-7; no definite D call. Per germline, CDR1 DFQATT and CDR2 SNEGSKA (reference sequence). V was clipped by 1 base and J by 4 bases, with 11 bases between them. The CDR3 totals 13 residues. The CDR3 sequence: CSARVASGYEQYF. CDR3 sequence (DNA): TGCAGTGCTAGAGTTGCTAGTGGGTACGAGCAGTACTTC.

This clonotype is medium-sized in the sample. V gene TRBV19 combines with J gene TRBJ1-1; D possibly corresponds to TRBD1 (6 bases). Trimming removed 5 bases at V and 5 bases at J, with 18 bases between. Germline V CDR1 and CDR2: LNHDA, SQIVND (reference sequence). There are 15 residues in the CDR3. CDR3 loop: CASSAGDRIRTEAFF. The CDR3 nucleotides are TGTGCCAGTAGTGCGGGCGACAGGATCCGGACTGAAGCTTTCTTT.

This clonotype is medium-sized in the sample. The chain is built from TRBV19 and TRBJ2-7; maybe TRBD2 (6 bases). The germline V and J ends were trimmed by 3 bases and 2 bases, with 11 bases remaining between them. The CDR3 is made up of 14 amino acids. Germline CDR1 and CDR2: LNHDA and SQIVND (reference sequence). The DNA for the CDR3 is TGTGCCAGTAGTATCTCTGGCGGGACCTACGAGCAGTACTTC. Encoded protein: CASSISGGTYEQYF.

This clonotype counts as medium-sized. This chain uses TRBV3-1 with TRBJ2-7, with 7 bases lining up with TRBD1. Germline V gene lookup returns CDR1 LGHDT and CDR2 YNNKEL (reference sequence). The CDR3 runs 14 residues. Trimming cost V 5 bases and J 0 bases; bases outside gene matches: 4. The CDR3 spells CASSTRQGSYEQYF. CDR3 nucleotides: TGTGCCAGCAGCACGCGACAGGGCTCCTACGAGCAGTACTTC.

This clonotype is classed as medium-sized. The gene calls are TRBV2 and TRBJ2-3; D remains ambiguous. This CDR3 region has 13 residues. Germline CDR1 reads SNHLY; CDR2 reads FYNNEI. Trimming removed 3 bases at V and 8 bases at J, with 12 bases between. CDR3 bases: TGTGCCAGCAGTGACCTAGTTAGGTCTACGCAGTATTTT. It is translated as CASSDLVRSTQYF.

By share, this clonotype counts as large (0.1 to 1%). This chain joins TRBV12-3 or TRBV12-4 and TRBJ1-4; D call uncertain. Trimming removed 8 bases from V and 8 bases from J, with 12 bases in between. The CDR3 covers 12 residues. In nucleotides, the CDR3 is TGTGCCAGCCAAATCCCCCCGGAAAAACTGTTTTTT. Translating gives CASQIPPEKLFF.

On this clonotype itself: This sequence may be a read error, since a much larger clone differs from it by one base. The chain combines TRBV5-6 with TRBJ2-3; 8 bases map to TRBD2. The length of the CDR3 is 17 residues. The ends lost 1 base at V and 5 bases at J; junction bases unmatched: 12. Germline CDR1 is SGHDT and CDR2 is YYEEEE. The CDR3 region is CASSLFTGLVGVDTQYF. The CDR3 DNA reads as TGTGCCAGCAGCTTGTTTACGGGACTAGTGGGAGTAGATACGCAGTATTTT.

By share, this clonotype ranks as medium-sized. The genes are TRBV20-1 and TRBJ2-3, with 7 nucleotides matching TRBD2. Looked up from germline, CDR1 is DFQATT and CDR2 is SNEGSKA (reference sequence). Trimming cost V 1 base and J 1 base; bases outside gene matches: 8. The CDR3 contains 16 residues. This chain's CDR3 is CSARVRGRAGTDTQYF. The CDR3 region has the DNA TGCAGTGCTAGAGTCCGGGGGAGGGCAGGCACAGATACGCAGTATTTT.